This T cell receptor (beta chain) appears in the sequencing data of a study of cytomegalovirus exposure and HLA in healthy donors. V lost 0 bases, J lost 2 bases, and 5 bases lay in between. Germline CDR1 SGHRS, CDR2 YFSETQ. The CDR3 has 13 amino acids. With respect to this clone: Its specificity is unknown.

Study-wide results and limits: Indistinguishable V segments such as TRBV6-2 and TRBV6-3 were excluded. When a later analysis compared HLA-associated TCR beta chains with equally common others, the HLA-associated chains turned out to be more clonally expanded and to have lower generation probabilities. CMV serostatus was the only recorded immune exposure for donors.

In the PCR, 60 Vbeta and 13 Jbeta primers were used. The repertoire was sequenced with immunoSEQ multiplex PCR; TCRdb's copy has only in-frame clones and lacks some. Its listing shows about 140,000 clones. This clonotype was sampled from a man aged 35 to 55 in good health and CMV-seronegative. The V gene is TRBV5-1, the J gene TRBJ1-2; D call uncertain. Sequences were obtained from PBMCs. CDR3 nucleotides: TGCGCCAGCAGCTTGGGCCAGAACTATGGCTACACCTTC. Translated: CASSLGQNYGYTF. Based on the CDR3 plus reference TRBV5-1 and TRBJ1-2, the full variable domain is KAGVTQTPRYLIKTRGQQVTLSCSPISGHRSVSWYQQTPGQGLQFLFEYFSETQRNKGNFPGRFSGRQFSNSRSEMNVSTLELGDSALYLCASSLGQNYGYTFGSGTRLTVV.